This T cell receptor beta chain was identified in a study of cytomegalovirus exposure and HLA in healthy donors. V gave up 0 bases and J gave up 5 bases; unmatched junction bases: 11. This CDR3 is built from 20 residues. CDR1 is SGHAT and CDR2 is FQNNGV in the germline V gene. Separate from the approximately 700-subject first cohort was the approximately 130-subject validation cohort, to which the donors belonged. This clone came up once. Its antigen is as yet unknown. TCRdb's copy holds only in-frame clones and misses some; the assay was immunoSEQ multiplex PCR. Of over 150,000 clones in the sample, about 90% are singletons; the top ten hold roughly 3%. The study, taken as a whole, reports: In vitro work confirmed that a few CMV-associated chains recognize CMV antigens.

The receptor comes from a woman between 18 and 30 years old in good health and CMV-seropositive. The chain combines TRBV11-2 with TRBJ2-3; TRBD2 agrees at 16 bases. The specimen was PBMCs. The CDR3 spells CASSLDKGTSGRAWGDTQYF. Written as DNA, the CDR3 is TGTGCCAGCAGCTTAGATAAAGGGACTAGCGGGAGGGCCTGGGGAGATACGCAGTATTTT.